The rows below give T cell receptor beta chains drawn from one sample of a study of beta chain features in type 1 diabetes. Clones were sequenced by immunoSEQ multiplex PCR, and TCRdb holds only the in-frame ones, with some missing. The sample lists 300,000 to 350,000 clones, 8% seen once, with around 0.45% in the top ten. The sample consisted of central memory CD4+ T cells from blood. The receptor set was obtained from a woman aged 18-29 years in good health. CDR3s include the opening cysteine and the closing phenylalanine or tryptophan. A D gene is named only where the DNA matches it firmly. Only some rows state a clone size, as once, few, many or a class for expanded clones.

TGTGCCAGCAGCCGGGGAGGGGGAAACACCATATATTTT | CASSRGGGNTIYF | - | TRBV7-9 | - | TRBJ1-3
TGTGCCAGCAGCCCCCGGCCGGTAAACACCGGGGAGCTGTTTTTT | CASSPRPVNTGELFF | - | TRBV9 | - | TRBJ2-2
TGTGCCAGCAGCGTAGAATCGGACTATGGCTACACCTTC | CASSVESDYGYTF | - | TRBV9 | few | TRBJ1-2
TGTGCCAGCAGTAACCGTGGCACTGAAGCTTTCTTT | CASSNRGTEAFF | - | TRBV27 | - | TRBJ1-1
TGTGCCAGCTCCAACCACGGTAGCAATCAGCCCCAGCATTTT | CASSNHGSNQPQHF | - | TRBV27 | few | TRBJ1-5
TGTGCCAGCGGAACTCATGAAGCTTTCTTT | CASGTHEAFF | - | TRBV28 | few | TRBJ1-1
TGTGCCAGTAGTACGACAGGGGTAGTAGTTGGGGCCAACGTCCTGACTTTC | CASSTTGVVVGANVLTF | TRBD1 | TRBV19 | few | TRBJ2-6
TGCGCCAGCAGCTTATTGGCGGGAGAGGGGAATGAGCAGTTCTTC | CASSLLAGEGNEQFF | TRBD2 | TRBV5-1 | few | TRBJ2-1
TGCGCCAGCAGCCAAGATTACAGACGGGGAGCTTTCTTT | CASSQDYRRGAFF | - | TRBV5-4 | - | TRBJ1-1
TGTGCCAGCAGTTACGGGGGTGGTAATCAGCCCCAGCATTTT | CASSYGGGNQPQHF | - | TRBV6-5 | few | TRBJ1-5
TGCGCCAGCAGCCAAGAGGCCTGGGGTTTGACAGATACGCAGTATTTT | CASSQEAWGLTDTQYF | - | TRBV7-2 | few | TRBJ2-3
TGCGCCAGCAGCCAAGAGGGCAGGGCCCTAAATGAGCAGTTCTTC | CASSQEGRALNEQFF | - | TRBV4-3 | many | TRBJ2-1
TGTGCCAGCAGCCCCGGGTGGAACACCGGGGAGCTGTTTTTT | CASSPGWNTGELFF | - | TRBV7-9 | few | TRBJ2-2
TGTGCCAGCAGCTTGGTACTAGCGGGAGCAGATACGCAGTATTTT | CASSLVLAGADTQYF | TRBD2 | TRBV5-6 | few | TRBJ2-3
TGTGCCATCAGTGTGGTGACAGCTCCCTACGAGCAGTACTTC | CAISVVTAPYEQYF | - | TRBV10-3 | - | TRBJ2-7
TGTGCCATCAGTGAGTCTGGCGGGAGCTCCTACGAGCAGTACTTC | CAISESGGSSYEQYF | TRBD2 | TRBV10-3 | few | TRBJ2-7
TGTGCCAGCAGGGGGACGGCTGGAAACACCATATATTTT | CASRGTAGNTIYF | - | TRBV2 | few | TRBJ1-3
TGCGCCAGCAGTAGCCAGCAAGAGACCCAGTACTTC | CASSSQQETQYF | - | TRBV5-1 | - | TRBJ2-5
TGCAGCGTAGCCCCACTAGCGGGAGAAGGAATTGAGCAGTTCTTC | CSVAPLAGEGIEQFF | TRBD2 | TRBV29-1 | - | TRBJ2-1
TGTGCCAGCAGACGCTACGAGCAGTACTTC | CASRRYEQYF | - | TRBV2 | few | TRBJ2-7
TGTGCCAGCGGCCGGGGACTAGCGGGAGTCCACGAGCAGTACTTC | CASGRGLAGVHEQYF | TRBD2 | TRBV27 | many | TRBJ2-7
TGTGCCAGCAGCCAAGCCGTTCGGGTCTCTGGGGCCAACGTCCTGACTTTC | CASSQAVRVSGANVLTF | - | TRBV5-4 | - | TRBJ2-6
TGCGCCAGCAGCCGGGGACTAGCGGGACACACCGGGGAGCTGTTTTTT | CASSRGLAGHTGELFF | TRBD2 | TRBV4-3 | few | TRBJ2-2
TGTGCCACCCGTCCTAGCGGAAGCACAGATACGCAGTATTTT | CATRPSGSTDTQYF | TRBD2 | TRBV10-3 | many | TRBJ2-3
TGCGCCAGCAGCCTAGAGTTGACCTACGAGCAGTACTTC | CASSLELTYEQYF | - | TRBV4-1 | many | TRBJ2-7
TGTGCCAGCAGCTTCTCAATCCTAGCGGCCCAAGAGACCCAGTACTTC | CASSFSILAAQETQYF | TRBD2 | TRBV7-2 | few | TRBJ2-5